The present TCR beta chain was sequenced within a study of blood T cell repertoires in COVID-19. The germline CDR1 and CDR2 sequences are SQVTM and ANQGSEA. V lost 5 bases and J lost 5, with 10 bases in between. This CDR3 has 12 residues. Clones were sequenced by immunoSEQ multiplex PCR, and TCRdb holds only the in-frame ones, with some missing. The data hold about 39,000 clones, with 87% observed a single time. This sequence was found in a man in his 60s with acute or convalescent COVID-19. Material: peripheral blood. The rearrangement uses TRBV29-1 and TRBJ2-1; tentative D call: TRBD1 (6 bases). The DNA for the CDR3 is TGCAGCGTTTGGACAGCCAACAATGAGCAGTTCTTC. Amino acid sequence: CSVWTANNEQFF.